This TCR beta chain was documented in a study of identical twins. Broader study findings: When twins shared out-of-frame alpha sequences, those sequences had excess low generation probability.

TCRdb fed the 5' RACE reads into MiXCR, producing one record per CDR3 protein. The sample has about 530,000 distinct CDR3 sequences; about 15% are singletons. Of note for this clonotype: Its antigen is not identified.

The CDR3 sequence is 14 residues long. V was trimmed by 6 bases and J by 2 bases, leaving 16 bases between them. Germline V gene lookup returns CDR1 DFQATT and CDR2 SNEGSKA (reference sequence). These same records also appear under a second study, on yellow fever vaccine responses in identical twins.

This receptor was taken from a woman under 30 in good health. The specimen was CD4+ T cells sorted from blood. This chain links TRBV20-1 with TRBJ1-2, with a possible D match to TRBD1 (6 bases). The CDR3 DNA follows: TGCAGTGCCTCCTTCAGGACAGAAAACTATGGCTACACCTTC. Its protein is CSASFRTENYGYTF.